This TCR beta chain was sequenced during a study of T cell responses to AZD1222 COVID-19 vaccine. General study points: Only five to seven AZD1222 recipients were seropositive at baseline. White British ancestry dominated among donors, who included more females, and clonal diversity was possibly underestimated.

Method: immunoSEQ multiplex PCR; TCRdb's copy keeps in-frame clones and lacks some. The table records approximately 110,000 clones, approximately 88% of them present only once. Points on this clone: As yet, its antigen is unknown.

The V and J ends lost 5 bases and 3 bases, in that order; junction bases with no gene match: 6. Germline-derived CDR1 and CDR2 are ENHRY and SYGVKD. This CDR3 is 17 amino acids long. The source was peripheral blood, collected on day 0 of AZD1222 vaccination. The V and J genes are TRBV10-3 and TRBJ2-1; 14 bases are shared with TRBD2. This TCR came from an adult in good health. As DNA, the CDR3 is TGTGCCATCAGTAAGACTAGCGGGGGGGATTTCTACAATGAGCAGTTCTTC. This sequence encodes CAISKTSGGDFYNEQFF.